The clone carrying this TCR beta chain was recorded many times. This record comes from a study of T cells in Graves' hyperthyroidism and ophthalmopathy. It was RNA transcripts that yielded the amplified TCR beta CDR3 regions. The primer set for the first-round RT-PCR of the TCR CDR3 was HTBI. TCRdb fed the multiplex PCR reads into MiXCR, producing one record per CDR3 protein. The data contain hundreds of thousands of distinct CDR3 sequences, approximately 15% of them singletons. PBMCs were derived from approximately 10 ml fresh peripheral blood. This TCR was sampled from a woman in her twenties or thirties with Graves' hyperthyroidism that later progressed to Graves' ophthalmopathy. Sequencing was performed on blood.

DNA for the CDR3: TGCGCCAGCAGCGACCGGACTAGCGGATACAATGAGCAGTTCTTC. Its translation: CASSDRTSGYNEQFF. The gene calls are TRBV5-1 and TRBJ2-1; 10 bases align to TRBD2. Germline V lookup: CDR1 SGHRS, CDR2 YFSETQ. This CDR3 has 15 residues. V shed 4 bases and J 4 bases; nucleotides not matched to a gene: 5.